This entry describes one TCR beta chain. This clonotype was counted ten times or more. Its target antigen remains unknown. No qualities accompany the bases; no much larger clone lies one base away. The library was produced with RACE. Sequenced on a NextSeq 500. Library preparation attached unique molecular identifiers to individual cDNA molecules for quantitative, reproducible TCR counting. Each blood RNA sample was used to sequence both TCR alpha and TCR beta chains. The study's processing was this. The median number of TCRs per sample was 85,000 to 100,000, ranging from about 23,224 to 750,000. V, J and CDR3 annotation of the TCR reads was carried out using the Decombinator software suite. For the PS versus PT1 abundance plots, all samples were subsampled to the same number of TCRs (28,000). Expanded TCRs were defined as absent before sensitization and observed at least eight times at the 2-week time point. The public sequencing data were trimmed at Q25 with fastp and processed into clonotypes with MiXCR by TCRdb, which kept only in-frame beta chains. Identical CDR3 protein sequences are pooled into one entry, listed with their most common genes and DNA. The V and J calls come from TCRdb's annotation, not from the publication. The sample table holds 350,000 to 400,000 distinct CDR3 sequences, of which 5% to 6.5% were seen once. The ten largest clones represent approximately 2.8% of the sample.

The data originate from a study of human T cells and chemical hapten exposure (TCRdb year 2021). Regarding the complete study: For sensitization, 2% DPC in acetone was applied to a 2 cm by 2 cm area of upper inner arm skin. Patch testing on the upper back used Finn chambers containing 0.01% DPC, with scoring done after 6 days according to International Contact Dermatitis Research Group standards. The mostly female patient cohort included alopecia areata with under or over 50% scalp involvement, alopecia totalis and alopecia universalis. Patient blood was sampled pre-sensitization (week 0) and at 2, 6 and about 24 weeks after DPC sensitization. Throughout the study period of about 23 weeks, patients also received therapeutic DPC doses to the scalp every week. For TCR sequencing, blood came from 25 to 35 alopecia patients at anywhere from one to four time points (pre-sensitization, 2, 6 and 24 weeks). Libraries were pooled for sequencing, and per-sample TCR yields varied mainly because of small differences in library volumes within the pool. Peripheral blood TCR repertoire changes were tracked in vivo in alopecia patients during primary and secondary sensitization to the hapten diphenylcyclopropenone (DPC). Overall results and qualifications from the work: Patch test score was positively correlated with the number of PT1 expanded TCRs, with significance at thresholds 8, 16 and 32 but not at 4. Alopecia, a presumed autoimmune disease, was present in all patients, so the immune response of the patients might differ from that of healthy individuals. Repeated subsampling changed both the strength of the expansion versus patch-test correlation and the threshold at which that correlation became significant. DPC sensitization did not change how many TCRs were above 1 in 1000 frequency, and no evidence was found of alterations in global repertoire structure. Compared with pre-sensitization or healthy control sets, expanded TCRs formed significantly more large CDR3 similarity clusters, which is consistent with antigen-driven responses.

Sample time point, as interpreted from the label and publication: pre-sensitization, week 0. The treatment or condition label for this specimen denotes: therapeutic diphenylcyclopropenone sensitization with weekly scalp DPC. At each patch-test visit, blood was drawn before the patch test was applied. To be eligible, patients had to be aged 18 to 70, diagnosed with alopecia and judged suitable for DPC therapy, while pregnant patients were excluded. Total RNA was isolated from unfractionated whole blood collected in Tempus Blood RNA tubes. The sequence came from a woman aged 45-59 years with alopecia areata. Some clones in this sample may be carry-over from other donors' samples. This material consisted of whole blood, taken in connection with sensitization to the hapten diphenylcyclopropenone (DPC).

The DNA reads TGTGCCAGCAAGCCCGGGGCCAACGTCCTGACTTTC. It encodes CASKPGANVLTF. The chain joins TRBV28 to TRBJ2-6; there is no confident call for the D gene. The V end loses 7 bases and the J end loses 4 bases, and a stretch of 5 bases separates them. CDR1 and CDR2 were assigned from the germline V gene as MDHEN and SYDVKM. From the cysteine up to the phenylalanine, the CDR3 has a length of 12 residues. Of the read, only the CDR3 DNA is kept; its 36 bases are in frame from base 1.